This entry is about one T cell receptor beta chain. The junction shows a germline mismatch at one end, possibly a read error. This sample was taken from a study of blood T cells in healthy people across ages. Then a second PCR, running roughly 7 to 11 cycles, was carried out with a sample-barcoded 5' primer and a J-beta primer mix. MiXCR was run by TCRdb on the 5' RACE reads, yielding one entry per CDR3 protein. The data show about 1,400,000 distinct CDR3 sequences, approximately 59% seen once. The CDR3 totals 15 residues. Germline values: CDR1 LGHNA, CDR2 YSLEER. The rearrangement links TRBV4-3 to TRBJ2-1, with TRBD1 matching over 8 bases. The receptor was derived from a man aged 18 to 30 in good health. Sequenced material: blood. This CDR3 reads CASSQTGGAYNEQFF. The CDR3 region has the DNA TGCGCCAGCAGCCAAACAGGGGGAGCGTACAATGAGCAGTTCTTT.